The 13 T cell receptor beta chains listed next were all sequenced from one sample in a study of shared clonotypes between healthy human individuals. Sequenced by immunoSEQ multiplex PCR; TCRdb stores in-frame clones only, minus some. The repertoire holds 2 million to 3 million clones, with 80% to 95% as singletons. What was sequenced was naive CD4+ T cells from PBMCs. Noted subset: CD45RA+ positively selected. The receptors derive from a man between 18 and 35 years old in good health. Some clones in this sample may be carry-over from other donors' samples.

The V gene is TRBV6-6, the J gene TRBJ2-3, with D perhaps matching TRBD1 (5 bases). Germline-derived CDR1 and CDR2 are MNHNY and SVGAGI (reference sequence). The CDR3 consists of 15 residues. The V gene lost 1 base and the J gene lost 5 bases, with 13 bases spanning the gap. The CDR3 DNA reads TGTGCCAGCAGTTACTATGCCCCAGGGAAAGATACGCAGTATTTT. This encodes CASSYYAPGKDTQYF.

This clone was observed once. V usage is TRBV18 and J usage is TRBJ1-5, with D possibly matching TRBD1 (6 bases). Trimming removed 2 bases at V and 5 bases at J, with 19 bases between. This CDR3 region has 17 residues. The germline gives CDR1 KGHSH, CDR2 LQKENI. The CDR3: CASSPTDRTSWDQPQHF. Here the CDR3 DNA reads TGTGCCAGCTCACCAACTGACAGGACCTCGTGGGATCAGCCCCAGCATTTT.

The V gene is TRBV6-1, the J gene TRBJ1-1; the D is unclear. CDR3 length: 14 amino acids. CDR1 and CDR2 (germline): MNHNS, SASEGT. V lost 5 bases and J lost 0, with 10 bases in between. The CDR3 region is CASSPRRLNTEAFF. DNA for the CDR3: TGTGCCAGCAGTCCCCGACGTTTGAACACTGAAGCTTTCTTT.

This sequence joins TRBV7-9 and TRBJ1-1, with D tentatively TRBD1 (6 bases). Trimming removed 7 bases at V and 0 bases at J, with 24 bases between. CDR1 SEHNR and CDR2 FQNEAQ come from the germline V gene (reference sequence). The CDR3 contains 18 residues. The CDR3 bases are TGTGCCAGCACCAGTTTTTGGGGGGCGGGTTCCATGAACACTGAAGCTTTCTTT. Its translation: CASTSFWGAGSMNTEAFF.

The chain recombines TRBV29-1 with TRBJ1-4; TRBD1 matches at 7 bases. V lost 8 bases to trimming and J lost 8 bases; unmatched junction nucleotides: 11. The CDR3 consists of 13 residues. The V gene's germline CDR1 is SQVTM and CDR2 ANQGSEA. The CDR3, as DNA: TGCAGCACCCGGACAGGACCAGGGGAAAAACTGTTTTTT. It translates to CSTRTGPGEKLFF.

The chain links TRBV5-6 to TRBJ2-2; no firm D call. CDR1 is SGHDT and CDR2 is YYEEEE in the germline V gene. The CDR3 is 16 residues long. Between the trimmed V and J ends, which lost 2 bases and 4 bases, there was a span of 15 bases. CDR3 bases: TGTGCCAGCAGCTTCATGTCCCACGTGGTCACCGGGGAGCTGTTTTTT. Amino acids: CASSFMSHVVTGELFF.

This chain links TRBV29-1 with TRBJ1-3; no firm D call. Trimming took off 7 bases at V and 3 bases at J, with 10 bases between the two ends. Germline CDR1 SQVTM, CDR2 ANQGSEA. CDR3 length: 12 amino acids. As DNA, the CDR3 is TGCAGCGCCGCTGGGAATGGAAACACCATATATTTT. Translated, it gives CSAAGNGNTIYF.

The chain recombines TRBV7-2 with TRBJ2-2, with TRBD2 as a possible D gene (7 bases). CDR3 length: 16 amino acids. CDR1 is SGHTA, CDR2 FQGNSA, per germline. Trimming pared 5 bases from V and 3 bases from J, leaving 16 bases between. In DNA, the CDR3 is TGTGCCAGCAGCGGTAGAGGGGGGGCGGACACCGGGGAGCTGTTTTTT. This sequence encodes CASSGRGGADTGELFF.

The V call is TRBV6-1, the J call TRBJ2-2; D possibly uses TRBD1 or TRBD2 (5 bases each). Germline V CDR1 and CDR2: MNHNS, SASEGT. The CDR3 spans 15 residues. V lost 2 bases, J lost 5 bases, and 12 bases lay in between. CDR3 loop: CASSEWGFGTGELFF. The CDR3 region has the DNA TGTGCCAGCAGTGAATGGGGGTTTGGGACCGGGGAGCTGTTTTTT.

This sequence joins TRBV5-1 and TRBJ2-1; 14 bases are a match to TRBD2. J lost 10 bases, V lost 4 bases, and 7 bases had no gene match. Per germline, CDR1 SGHRS and CDR2 YFSETQ. The CDR3 runs to 15 residues. In DNA, the CDR3 is TGCGCCAGCAGCGAAGGGACTAGCGGGAGCGGAGAGCAGTTCTTC. Encoded protein: CASSEGTSGSGEQFF.

The genes are TRBV5-1 and TRBJ1-3, with a weak D call TRBD1 (6 bases). Germline CDR1 and CDR2: SGHRS and YFSETQ. The germline V and J ends were trimmed by 0 bases and 7 bases, with 17 bases remaining between them. The CDR3 totals 16 residues. The CDR3 bases are TGCGCCAGCAGCTTGGAGGGGGTGAAACCCTGGAACACCATATATTTT. Translating it yields CASSLEGVKPWNTIYF.

About this clone itself: Other DNA sequences of this sample code for an identical CDR3. The chain recombines TRBV18 with TRBJ2-5; D not resolved. This CDR3 has 13 amino acids. CDR1 is KGHSH and CDR2 is LQKENI in the germline V gene. Trimming took 1 base from V and 2 from J, leaving 5 bases between them. The CDR3 DNA is TGTGCCAGCTCACCACTGAAACAAGAGACCCAGTACTTC. Its translation is CASSPLKQETQYF.

This chain's CDR3 is CASSVRGTGNTIYF. CDR3 DNA sequence: TGTGCCAGCAGCGTCAGGGGGACTGGAAACACCATATATTTT. This chain joins TRBV9 and TRBJ1-3; TRBD1 matches at 7 bases. The J segment lost 2 bases and the V segment lost 2 bases, leaving 1 base of the junction unmatched. Per germline, CDR1 SGDLS and CDR2 YYNGEE. The CDR3 is made up of 14 amino acids.